A single sample is the source of the 10 T cell receptor beta chains below, sequenced in a study of identical twins. TCRdb redid the calling of the 5' RACE reads with MiXCR, one entry per CDR3 protein. This sample yields roughly 500,000 distinct CDR3 sequences, of which roughly 21% are seen a single time; 0.75% to 0.95% belongs to the top ten. The same data also went into a second study, on T cells expressing NK-cell markers.

Sequenced material: CD4+ T cells sorted from blood. The receptors here all came from a woman in her late teens or twenties in good health.

J is TRBJ2-2 and V is TRBV7-2, with D perhaps being TRBD1 or TRBD2 (6 bases each). Germline assignment: CDR1 SGHTA and CDR2 FQGNSA. The length of the CDR3 is 15 residues. V lost 1 base to trimming and J lost 8 bases, with 14 bases between them. The CDR3 nucleotides are TGTGCCAGCAGCTTAGTCGGGGGCAAAAGAGGGGAGCTGTTTTTT. Translated, it gives CASSLVGGKRGELFF.

This clonotype appeared many times. V gene TRBV7-4 combines with J gene TRBJ1-3; D remains ambiguous. This CDR3 has 15 amino acids. Trimming took 5 bases from V and 0 from J, leaving 11 bases between them. Germline lookup yields CDR1 SGHVT and CDR2 SQSDAQ. CDR3 sequence reads: CASSPRNGSGNTIYF. CDR3 DNA sequence: TGTGCCAGCAGCCCGCGAAATGGCTCTGGAAACACCATATATTTT.

V and J are TRBV27 and TRBJ1-2; no clear D gene. From germline, CDR1 is MNHEY and CDR2 SMNVEV (reference sequence). V dropped 2 bases and J dropped 4 bases, with 17 bases sitting between them. The length of the CDR3 is 16 residues. CDR3 nucleotide sequence: TGTGCCAGCAGTTTAAGTCGTACGTCGGGGAGCTATGGCTACACCTTC. This gives the protein CASSLSRTSGSYGYTF.

This clonotype was counted between two and nine times. This chain uses TRBV5-4 with TRBJ2-7; D is unclear. Germline V gene sequence: CDR1 SGHNT, CDR2 YYREEE (reference sequence). The CDR3 loop spans 15 amino acids. V shed 0 bases and J shed 4 bases, with 14 bases lying between them. CDR3 coding DNA: TGTGCCAGCAGCTTGGACAGAGGAAGCCGGTACGAGCAGTACTTC. Translation gives CASSLDRGSRYEQYF.

V usage is TRBV6-5 and J usage is TRBJ1-1; D not resolved. Deletions cut 8 bases from V and 1 base from J, with 5 bases between. This CDR3 region has 11 residues. Germline loops: CDR1 MNHEY, CDR2 SVGAGI. CDR3 in amino acids: CASEGNTEAFF. Written as DNA, the CDR3 is TGTGCCAGCGAGGGGAACACTGAAGCTTTCTTT.

The V and J genes are TRBV6-1 and TRBJ2-1; 7 nucleotides line up with TRBD2. CDR1 and CDR2 from the germline V gene are MNHNS and SASEGT. Trimming at V came to 3 bases and at J to 1 base, leaving 3 bases not matched to a gene. This CDR3 spans 15 amino acids. CDR3 bases: TGTGCCAGCAGTGAGCTGGGGGGGTCCTACAATGAGCAGTTCTTC. Translation gives CASSELGGSYNEQFF.

The V and J genes are TRBV3-1 and TRBJ2-1; TRBD1 aligns across 10 bases. Germline V gene data show CDR1 as LGHDT and CDR2 as YNNKEL (reference sequence). This CDR3 region has 16 residues. V shed 3 bases and J 3 bases; nucleotides not matched to a gene: 5. CDR3: CASSHLGQGVYNEQFF. Written as DNA, the CDR3 is TGTGCCAGCAGCCACCTTGGACAGGGGGTCTACAATGAGCAGTTCTTC.

The V and J genes are TRBV7-2 and TRBJ2-5; 8 bases agree with TRBD2. V lost 2 bases to trimming and J lost 1 base; unmatched junction nucleotides: 9. From germline, CDR1 is SGHTA and CDR2 FQGNSA. This CDR3 region has 17 residues. Here the CDR3 reads CASSLIWSSGGQETQYF. The CDR3 nucleotides are TGTGCCAGCAGCTTAATTTGGTCCAGCGGGGGCCAAGAGACCCAGTACTTC.

The rearrangement uses TRBV20-1 and TRBJ2-3; the D gene is possibly TRBD2 (6 bases). Germline V CDR1 and CDR2: DFQATT, SNEGSKA (reference sequence). CDR3 length: 14 residues. The V end lost 2 bases, the J end lost 5 bases, and 14 bases lay between the germline ends. The DNA of the CDR3 is TGCAGTGCTAGAAGAGGCGGGGCGGGAGATACGCAGTATTTT. Its translation is CSARRGGAGDTQYF.

In this sample, this clonotype turned up many times. V and J are TRBV5-1 and TRBJ2-1; D unresolved. Per the germline V gene, CDR1 is SGHRS and CDR2 is YFSETQ. V dropped 1 base and J dropped 2 bases, with 7 bases sitting between them. The CDR3 covers 14 residues. The CDR3 sequence: CASSLTLAYNEQFF. Here the CDR3 DNA reads TGCGCCAGCAGCTTGACCCTAGCCTACAATGAGCAGTTCTTC.